This T cell receptor beta chain was identified in a study of blood T cell repertoires in COVID-19. The CDR3 is made up of 13 amino acids. The V segment lost 4 bases and the J segment 7 bases; nucleotides outside the gene matches: 6. CDR1 SGHTA and CDR2 FQGNSA come from the germline V gene. Authors' data handling: Nucleated cell number was recorded as an estimate derived from reference gene primer amplification. Only in-frame clones appear in the TCRdb table, and some are missing; sequencing was by immunoSEQ multiplex PCR. V and J calls and clone size are copied from that table; D and trimming were computed from the DNA. The data contain 200,000 or so clones, roughly 80% of them singletons.

The clonotype comes from a woman aged 80 or over with acute or convalescent COVID-19. The rearrangement links TRBV7-2 to TRBJ2-7; 8 bases match TRBD2. The specimen sequenced was peripheral blood. CDR3 DNA: TGTGCCAGCAGCTCTCGGACGGGGGGGGAGCAGTACTTC. This gives the protein CASSSRTGGEQYF.